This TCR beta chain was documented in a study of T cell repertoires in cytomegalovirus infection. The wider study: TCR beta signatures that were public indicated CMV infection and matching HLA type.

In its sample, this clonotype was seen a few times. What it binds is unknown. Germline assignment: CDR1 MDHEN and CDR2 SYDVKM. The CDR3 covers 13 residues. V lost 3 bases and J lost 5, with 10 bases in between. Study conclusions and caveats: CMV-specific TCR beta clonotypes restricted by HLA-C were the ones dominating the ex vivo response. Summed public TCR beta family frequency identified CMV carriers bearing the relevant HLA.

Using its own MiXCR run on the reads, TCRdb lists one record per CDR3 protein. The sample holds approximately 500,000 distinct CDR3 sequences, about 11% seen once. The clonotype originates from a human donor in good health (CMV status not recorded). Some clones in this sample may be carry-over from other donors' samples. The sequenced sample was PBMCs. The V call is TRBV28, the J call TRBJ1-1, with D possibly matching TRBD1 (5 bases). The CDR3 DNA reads TGTGCCAGCAGTTTGTGGGGGAGGACTGAAGCTTTCTTT. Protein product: CASSLWGRTEAFF.